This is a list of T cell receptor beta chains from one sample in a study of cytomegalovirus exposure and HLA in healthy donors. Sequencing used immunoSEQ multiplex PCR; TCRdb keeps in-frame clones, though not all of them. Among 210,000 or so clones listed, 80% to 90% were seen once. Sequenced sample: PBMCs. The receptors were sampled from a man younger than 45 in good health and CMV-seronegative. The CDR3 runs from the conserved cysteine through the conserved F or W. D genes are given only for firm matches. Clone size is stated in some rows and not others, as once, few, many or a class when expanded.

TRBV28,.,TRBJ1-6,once,CASSAQSGGAANSPLHF,TGTGCCAGCAGTGCTCAGTCGGGGGGGGCGGCTAATTCACCCCTCCACTTT
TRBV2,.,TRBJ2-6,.,CASSSDASSGANVLTF,TGTGCCAGCAGTTCCGACGCTAGCTCTGGGGCCAACGTCCTGACTTTC
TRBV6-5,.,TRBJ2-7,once,CASSGTRASLEQYF,TGTGCCAGCAGCGGGACTCGGGCGAGTTTGGAGCAGTACTTC
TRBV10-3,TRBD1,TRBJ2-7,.,CAIRDGTGGYEQYF,TGTGCCATCAGAGACGGGACAGGGGGCTACGAGCAGTACTTC
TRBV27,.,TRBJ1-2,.,CASTSTGDGDYGYTF,TGTGCCAGCACTTCAACGGGGGACGGCGATTATGGCTACACCTTC
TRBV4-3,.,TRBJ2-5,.,CASSQDGREGTQYF,TGCGCCAGCAGCCAAGACGGTCGTGAGGGGACCCAGTACTTC
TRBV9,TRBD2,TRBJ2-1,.,CASSVQRGNNEQFF,TGTGCCAGCAGCGTGCAGCGGGGTAACAATGAGCAGTTCTTC
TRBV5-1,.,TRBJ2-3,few,CASSLEEGTDTQYF,TGCGCCAGCAGCTTGGAGGAGGGGACAGATACGCAGTATTTT
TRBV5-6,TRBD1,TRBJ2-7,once,CASSWTGTGEQYF,TGTGCCAGCAGCTGGACAGGGACGGGCGAGCAGTACTTC
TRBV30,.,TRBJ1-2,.,CAWKLPPTGGYTF,TGTGCCTGGAAACTCCCCCCTACGGGTGGCTACACCTTC
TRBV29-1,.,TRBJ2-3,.,CSVEDPSLRDTQYF,TGCAGCGTTGAAGATCCAAGCCTTCGAGATACGCAGTATTTT
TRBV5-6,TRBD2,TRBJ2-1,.,CASSPGTSILNEQFF,TGTGCCAGCAGCCCGGGGACTAGCATCCTCAATGAGCAGTTCTTC
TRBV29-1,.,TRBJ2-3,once,CSVGSRYEDTQYF,TGCAGCGTTGGTAGCCGGTATGAAGATACGCAGTATTTT
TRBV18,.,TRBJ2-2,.,CASSPPLANTGELFF,TGTGCCAGCTCACCACCGCTAGCGAACACCGGGGAGCTGTTTTTT
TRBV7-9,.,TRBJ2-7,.,CASSPPYRAAPKGEQYF,TGTGCCAGCAGCCCACCCTACAGGGCCGCACCAAAGGGCGAGCAGTACTTC
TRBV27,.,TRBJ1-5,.,CASSWAGEQPQHF,TGTGCCAGCAGTTGGGCAGGGGAGCAGCCCCAGCATTTT
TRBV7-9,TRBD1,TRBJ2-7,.,CASSDRVYEQYF,TGTGCCAGCAGCGACAGGGTCTACGAGCAGTACTTC
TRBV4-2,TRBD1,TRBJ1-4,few,CASSFAGTGGREKLFF,TGTGCCAGCAGCTTTGCCGGGACAGGGGGCCGGGAAAAACTGTTTTTT
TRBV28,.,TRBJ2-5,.,CASIRSPGQETQYF,TGTGCCAGTATACGGAGCCCCGGCCAGGAGACCCAGTACTTC
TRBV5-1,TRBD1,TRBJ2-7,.,CASSSLGQSRDYEQYF,TGCGCCAGCAGCTCCTTGGGACAGAGTAGGGACTACGAGCAGTACTTC
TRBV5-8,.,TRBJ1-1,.,CASSSRRREYTEAFF,TGTGCCAGCAGTTCACGACGGAGGGAATACACTGAAGCTTTCTTT
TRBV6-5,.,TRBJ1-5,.,CASSSTFSNQPQHF,TGTGCCAGCAGTTCGACATTCAGCAATCAGCCCCAGCATTTT
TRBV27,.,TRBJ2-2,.,CASSTNVRAGELFF,TGTGCCAGCAGCACAAATGTCAGGGCCGGGGAGCTGTTTTTT
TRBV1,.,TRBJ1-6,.,CTSSQSFRRARDNSPLHF,TGCACCAGCAGCCAATCATTCCGACGGGCCAGGGATAATTCACCCCTCCACTTT
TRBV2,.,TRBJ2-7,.,CASSEQGSTYEQYF,TGTGCCAGCAGTGAGCAGGGATCAACCTACGAGCAGTACTTC
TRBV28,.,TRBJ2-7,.,CASRSDGSSYEQYF,TGTGCCAGCAGATCTGACGGGAGCTCCTACGAGCAGTACTTC
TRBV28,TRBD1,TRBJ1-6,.,CASSLIRGRDSNSPLHF,TGTGCCAGCAGTTTAATCAGGGGGCGGGACAGTAATTCACCCCTCCACTTT
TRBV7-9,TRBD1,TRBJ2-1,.,CASSFPGGFHNEQFF,TGTGCCAGCAGCTTTCCAGGGGGCTTCCACAATGAGCAGTTCTTC
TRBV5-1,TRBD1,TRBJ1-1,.,CASSPGQQNTEAFF,TGCGCCAGCAGCCCGGGACAGCAGAACACTGAAGCTTTCTTT
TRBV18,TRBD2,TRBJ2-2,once,CASSPQEAGGPNTGELFF,TGTGCCAGCTCACCACAGGAAGCGGGGGGACCCAACACCGGGGAGCTGTTTTTT
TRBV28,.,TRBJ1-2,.,CASSLDSGYGYTF,TGTGCCAGCAGTCTCGACAGTGGATATGGCTACACCTTC
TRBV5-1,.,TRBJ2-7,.,CASRGGDIPYEQYF,TGCGCCAGCAGAGGGGGGGACATCCCTTACGAGCAGTACTTC
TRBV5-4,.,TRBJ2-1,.,CASSLARVGRGSYNEQFF,TGTGCCAGCAGCCTGGCTCGGGTGGGGCGGGGCTCCTACAATGAGCAGTTCTTC
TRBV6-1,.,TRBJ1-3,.,CASRPGGGSGNTIYF,TGTGCCAGCAGGCCCGGGGGGGGCTCTGGAAACACCATATATTTT
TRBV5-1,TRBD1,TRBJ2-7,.,CASSPGTGATYEQYF,TGCGCCAGCAGTCCCGGGACAGGGGCCACCTACGAGCAGTACTTC
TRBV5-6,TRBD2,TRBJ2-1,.,CASSWPPLAGFSYNEQFF,TGTGCCAGCAGCTGGCCCCCTTTAGCGGGCTTCTCCTACAATGAGCAGTTCTTC
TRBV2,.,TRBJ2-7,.,CASRGGVYEQYF,TGTGCCAGCAGAGGAGGGGTCTACGAGCAGTACTTC
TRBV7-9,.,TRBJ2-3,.,CASSPGGQGRGSTDTQYF,TGTGCCAGCAGCCCAGGGGGGCAAGGAAGGGGAAGCACAGATACGCAGTATTTT
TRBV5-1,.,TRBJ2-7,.,CASSLESPPYEQYF,TGCGCCAGCAGCCTAGAGAGCCCACCCTACGAGCAGTACTTC
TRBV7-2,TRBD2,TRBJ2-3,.,CASRARGGLAASTDTQYF,TGTGCCAGCCGAGCCCGGGGGGGACTAGCGGCGAGCACAGATACGCAGTATTTT
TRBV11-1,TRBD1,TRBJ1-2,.,CASSATSGTGGFGYTF,TGTGCCAGCAGCGCGACAAGCGGGACAGGGGGTTTTGGCTACACCTTC
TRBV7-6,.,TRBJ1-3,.,CASSLDFAYGGNTIYF,TGTGCCAGCAGCTTAGATTTTGCCTATGGTGGAAACACCATATATTTT